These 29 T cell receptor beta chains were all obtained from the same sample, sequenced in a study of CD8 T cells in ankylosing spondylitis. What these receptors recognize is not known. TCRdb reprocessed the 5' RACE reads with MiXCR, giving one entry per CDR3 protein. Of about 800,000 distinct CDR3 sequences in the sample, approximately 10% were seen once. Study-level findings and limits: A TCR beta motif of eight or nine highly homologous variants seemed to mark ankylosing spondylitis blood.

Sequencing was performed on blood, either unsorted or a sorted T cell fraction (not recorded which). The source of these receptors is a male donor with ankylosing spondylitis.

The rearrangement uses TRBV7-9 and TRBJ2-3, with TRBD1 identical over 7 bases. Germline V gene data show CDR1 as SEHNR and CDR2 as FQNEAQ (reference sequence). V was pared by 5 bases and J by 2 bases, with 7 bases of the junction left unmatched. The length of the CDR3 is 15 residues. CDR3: CASSLATGATDTQYF. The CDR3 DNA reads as TGTGCCAGCAGCCTCGCTACAGGGGCCACAGATACGCAGTATTTT.

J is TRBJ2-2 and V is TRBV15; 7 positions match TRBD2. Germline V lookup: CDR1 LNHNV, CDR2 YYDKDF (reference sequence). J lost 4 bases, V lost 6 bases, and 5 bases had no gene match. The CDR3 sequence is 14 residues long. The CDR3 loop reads CATSTGGRTGELFF. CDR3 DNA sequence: TGTGCCACCAGTACGGGAGGACGCACCGGGGAGCTGTTTTTT.

In DNA form, the CDR3 reads TGTGCCAGCAGTTACTCGGGACAGCCCTCTGAAACCTACGAGCAGTACTTC. Residues: CASSYSGQPSETYEQYF. This chain uses TRBV6-2 or TRBV6-3 with TRBJ2-7; 7 bases fit TRBD1. The junction had 10 bases not matched to a gene; V was cut back by 0 bases and J by 2 bases. This CDR3 comprises 17 residues. Germline CDR1 and CDR2: MNHEY and SVGEGT.

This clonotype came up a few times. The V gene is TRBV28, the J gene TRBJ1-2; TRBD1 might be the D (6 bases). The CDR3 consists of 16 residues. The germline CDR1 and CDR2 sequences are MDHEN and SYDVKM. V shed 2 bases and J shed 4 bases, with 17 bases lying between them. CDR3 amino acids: CASSLKGVLSPYGYTF. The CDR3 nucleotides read TGTGCCAGCAGTTTAAAGGGGGTTCTCTCCCCCTATGGCTACACCTTC.

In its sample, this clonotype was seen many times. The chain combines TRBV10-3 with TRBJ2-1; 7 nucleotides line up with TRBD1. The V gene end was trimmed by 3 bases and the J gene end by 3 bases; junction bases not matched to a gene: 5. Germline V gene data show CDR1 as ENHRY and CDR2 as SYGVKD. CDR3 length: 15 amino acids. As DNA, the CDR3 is TGTGCCATCAGTGAATCAGGGACAGTCTACAATGAGCAGTTCTTC. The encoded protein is CAISESGTVYNEQFF.

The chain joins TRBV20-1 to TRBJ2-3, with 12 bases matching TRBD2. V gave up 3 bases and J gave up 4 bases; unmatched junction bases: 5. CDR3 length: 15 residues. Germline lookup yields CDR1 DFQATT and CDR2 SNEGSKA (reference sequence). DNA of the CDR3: TGCAGTGCTAGGAAGACTAGCGGGAGCTCAGATACGCAGTATTTT. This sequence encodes CSARKTSGSSDTQYF.

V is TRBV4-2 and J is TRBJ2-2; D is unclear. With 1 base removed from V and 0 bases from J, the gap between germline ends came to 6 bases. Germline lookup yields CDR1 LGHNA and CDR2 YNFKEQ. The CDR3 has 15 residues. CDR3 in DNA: TGTGCCAGCAGCCAAGTGGCACCGAACACCGGGGAGCTGTTTTTT. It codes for CASSQVAPNTGELFF.

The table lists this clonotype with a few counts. CDR3 sequence: CASSQVRGAETQYF. The CDR3, as DNA: TGCGCCAGCAGCCAAGTGCGAGGGGCAGAGACCCAGTACTTC. The chain carries TRBV4-1 and TRBJ2-5; D is possibly TRBD1 or TRBD2 (5 bases each). Trimming stripped 1 base from V and 4 bases from J, with 10 bases between. CDR1 is MGHRA, CDR2 YSYEKL, per germline. The CDR3 is made up of 14 amino acids.

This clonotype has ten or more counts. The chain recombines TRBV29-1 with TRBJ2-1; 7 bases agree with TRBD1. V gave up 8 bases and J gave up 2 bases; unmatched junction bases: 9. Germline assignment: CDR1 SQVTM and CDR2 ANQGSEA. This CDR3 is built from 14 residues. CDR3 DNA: TGCAGCCATGTGGGGCAGGGGGCCTACAATGAGCAGTTCTTC. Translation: CSHVGQGAYNEQFF.

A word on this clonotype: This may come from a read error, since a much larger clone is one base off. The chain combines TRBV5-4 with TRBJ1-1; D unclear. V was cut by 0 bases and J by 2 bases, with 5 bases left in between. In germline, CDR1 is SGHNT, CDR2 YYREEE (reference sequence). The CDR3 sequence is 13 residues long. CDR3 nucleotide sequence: TGTGCCAGCAGCTTGGCCAGTAACACTGAAGCTTTCTTT. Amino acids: CASSLASNTEAFF. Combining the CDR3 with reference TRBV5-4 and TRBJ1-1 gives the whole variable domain ETGVTQSPTHLIKTRGQQVTLRCSSQSGHNTVSWYQQALGQGPQFIFQYYREEENGRGNFPPRFSGLQFPNYSSELNVNALELDDSALYLCASSLASNTEAFFGQGTRLTVV.

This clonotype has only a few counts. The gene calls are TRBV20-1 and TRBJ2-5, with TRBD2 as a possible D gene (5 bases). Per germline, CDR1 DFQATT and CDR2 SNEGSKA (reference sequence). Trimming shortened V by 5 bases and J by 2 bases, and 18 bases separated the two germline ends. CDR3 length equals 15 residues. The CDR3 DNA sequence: TGCAGTGCTCACCAGAGGAGGATCTTTCAAGAGACCCAGTACTTC. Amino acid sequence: CSAHQRRIFQETQYF.

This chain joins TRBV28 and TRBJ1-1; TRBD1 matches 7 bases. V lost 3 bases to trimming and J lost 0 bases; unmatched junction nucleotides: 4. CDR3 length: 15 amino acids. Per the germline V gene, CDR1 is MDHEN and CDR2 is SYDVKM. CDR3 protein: CASSLWGQMNTEAFF. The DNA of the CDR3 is TGTGCCAGCAGTTTGTGGGGACAGATGAACACTGAAGCTTTCTTT.

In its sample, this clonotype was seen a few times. CDR3 DNA: TGTGCCAGCTCACCATCAAGGGGGGCCCAGTACTTC. Its translation: CASSPSRGAQYF. The chain is built from TRBV18 and TRBJ2-5; D tentatively fits TRBD1 or TRBD2 (6 bases each). The length of the CDR3 is 12 residues. V was pared by 2 bases and J by 9 bases, with 10 bases between. The germline V gene has CDR1 KGHSH and CDR2 LQKENI.

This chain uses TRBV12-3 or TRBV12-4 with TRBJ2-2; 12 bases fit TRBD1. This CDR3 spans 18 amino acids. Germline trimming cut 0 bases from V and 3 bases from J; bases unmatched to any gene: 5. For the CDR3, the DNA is TGTGCCAGCAGTTTAGCGCTTGGGACAGGGGGCGACACCGGGGAGCTGTTTTTT. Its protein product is CASSLALGTGGDTGELFF.

The CDR3 DNA follows: TGCAGTGCCATAGACGGATCCCGGACAGAGACCCAGTACTTC. Its protein product is CSAIDGSRTETQYF. This chain connects TRBV20-1 to TRBJ2-5; D is undetermined. Between the trimmed V and J ends, which lost 6 bases and 4 bases, there was a span of 18 bases. The CDR3 extends over 14 amino acids. Germline lookup yields CDR1 DFQATT and CDR2 SNEGSKA (reference sequence).

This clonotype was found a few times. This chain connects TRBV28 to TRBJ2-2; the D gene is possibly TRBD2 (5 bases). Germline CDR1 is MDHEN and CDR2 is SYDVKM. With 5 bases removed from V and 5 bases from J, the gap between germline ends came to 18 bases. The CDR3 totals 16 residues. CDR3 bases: TGTGCCAGCAGTCACCTACTCGGAAGAGGGACCGGGGAGCTGTTTTTT. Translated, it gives CASSHLLGRGTGELFF.

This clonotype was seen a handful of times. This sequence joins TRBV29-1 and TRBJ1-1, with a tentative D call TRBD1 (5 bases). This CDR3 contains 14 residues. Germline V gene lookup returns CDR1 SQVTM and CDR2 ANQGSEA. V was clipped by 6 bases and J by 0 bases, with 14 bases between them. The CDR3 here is CSVVTDTMNTEAFF. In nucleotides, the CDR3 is TGCAGCGTGGTGACAGATACTATGAACACTGAAGCTTTCTTT.

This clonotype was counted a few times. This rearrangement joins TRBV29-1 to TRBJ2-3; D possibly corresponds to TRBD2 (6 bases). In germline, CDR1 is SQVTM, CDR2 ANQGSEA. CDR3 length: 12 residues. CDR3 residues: CSRLDGTDTQYF. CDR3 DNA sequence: TGCAGTCGACTAGACGGAACAGATACGCAGTATTTT.

The CDR3: CASSPRGGAGLAGLNEQFF. The CDR3, as DNA: TGTGCCAGCAGCCCCCGAGGCGGGGCCGGACTAGCGGGACTCAATGAGCAGTTCTTC. V and J are TRBV11-2 and TRBJ2-1; 12 nucleotides match TRBD2. The trim removed 5 bases at V and 6 bases at J, leaving 17 bases unmatched. CDR3 size: 19 residues. Germline V gene lookup returns CDR1 SGHAT and CDR2 FQNNGV.

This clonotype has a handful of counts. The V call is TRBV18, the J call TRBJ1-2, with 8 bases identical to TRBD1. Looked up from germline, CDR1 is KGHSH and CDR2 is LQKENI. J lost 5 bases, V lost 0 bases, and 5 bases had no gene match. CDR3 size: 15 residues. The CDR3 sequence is CASSPPGTGAYGYTF. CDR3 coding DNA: TGTGCCAGCTCACCACCCGGGACAGGCGCTTATGGCTACACCTTC.

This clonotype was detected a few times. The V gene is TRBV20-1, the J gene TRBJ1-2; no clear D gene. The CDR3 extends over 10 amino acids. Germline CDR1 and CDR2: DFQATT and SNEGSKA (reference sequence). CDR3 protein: CSSPSYGYTF. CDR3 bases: TGCAGCTCTCCTTCCTATGGCTACACCTTC.

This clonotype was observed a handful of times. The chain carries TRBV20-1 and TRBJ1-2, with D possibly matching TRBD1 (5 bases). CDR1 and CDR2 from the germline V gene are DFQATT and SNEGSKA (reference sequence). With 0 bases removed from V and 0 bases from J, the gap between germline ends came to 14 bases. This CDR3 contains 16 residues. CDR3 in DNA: TGCAGTGCTAGAGATACTGCAGGGAGAGCTAACTATGGCTACACCTTC. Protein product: CSARDTAGRANYGYTF.

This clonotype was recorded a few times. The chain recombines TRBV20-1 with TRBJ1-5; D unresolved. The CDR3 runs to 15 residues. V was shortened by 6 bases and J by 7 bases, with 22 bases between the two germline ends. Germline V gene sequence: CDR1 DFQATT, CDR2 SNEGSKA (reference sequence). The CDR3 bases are TGCAGTGCCCAATACCGGACTCGGGCGGGCCAGCCCCAGCATTTT. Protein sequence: CSAQYRTRAGQPQHF.

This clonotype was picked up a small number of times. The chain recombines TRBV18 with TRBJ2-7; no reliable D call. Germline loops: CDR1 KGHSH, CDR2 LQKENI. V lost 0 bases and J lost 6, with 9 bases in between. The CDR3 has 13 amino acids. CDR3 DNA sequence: TGTGCCAGCTCACCACCGTCATTGCCCGAGCAGTACTTC. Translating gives CASSPPSLPEQYF.

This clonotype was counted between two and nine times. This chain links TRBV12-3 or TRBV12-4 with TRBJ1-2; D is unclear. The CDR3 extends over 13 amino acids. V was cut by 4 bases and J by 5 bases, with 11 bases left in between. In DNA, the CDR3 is TGTGCCAGCAGTTCGAATTTTGGGTATGGCTACACCTTC. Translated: CASSSNFGYGYTF.

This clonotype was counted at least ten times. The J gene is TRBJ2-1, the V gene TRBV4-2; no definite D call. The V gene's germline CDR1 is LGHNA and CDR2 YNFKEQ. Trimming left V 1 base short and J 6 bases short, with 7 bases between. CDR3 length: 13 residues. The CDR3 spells CASSQVLGNEQFF. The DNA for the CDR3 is TGTGCCAGCAGCCAAGTACTCGGCAATGAGCAGTTCTTC.

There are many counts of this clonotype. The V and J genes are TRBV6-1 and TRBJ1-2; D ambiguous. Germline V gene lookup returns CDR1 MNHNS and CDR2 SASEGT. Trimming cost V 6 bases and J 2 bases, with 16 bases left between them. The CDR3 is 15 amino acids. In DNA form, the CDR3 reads TGTGCCAGCAGCTCCATCCTCGACAAAAACTATGGCTACACCTTC. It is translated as CASSSILDKNYGYTF.

The CDR3, as DNA: TGTGCCACCAGTGATTTGCAGGGAGGAGAGACCCAGTACTTC. It translates to CATSDLQGGETQYF. This chain uses TRBV24-1 with TRBJ2-5, with D possibly being TRBD2 (6 bases). V lost 0 bases to trimming and J lost 4 bases, with 8 bases between them. The CDR3 is 14 amino acids. The germline V gene has CDR1 KGHDR and CDR2 SFDVKD.

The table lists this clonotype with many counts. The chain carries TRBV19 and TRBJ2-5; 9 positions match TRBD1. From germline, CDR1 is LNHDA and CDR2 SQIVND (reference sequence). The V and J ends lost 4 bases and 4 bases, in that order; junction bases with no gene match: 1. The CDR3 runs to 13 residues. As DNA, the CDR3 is TGTGCCAGTAGTACGGACAGGGGAGAGACCCAGTACTTC. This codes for CASSTDRGETQYF.